This TCR beta chain was observed in a study of blood T cell repertoires in COVID-19. Study overall: Material from acute and convalescent COVID-19 was sourced from the United States, Italy and Spain. PBMCs, B-cell-depleted T cells, or T cells provided the cDNA or gDNA that made up the material.

This clone was detected once. Germline-derived CDR1 and CDR2 are MNHEY and SVGAGI. The V segment lost 0 bases and the J segment 3 bases; nucleotides outside the gene matches: 5. The CDR3 consists of 15 residues. In the original workflow: Amplification of reference gene primers provided the estimated nucleated cell counts. Here immunoSEQ multiplex PCR was the method, and the copy in TCRdb shows in-frame clones only, minus some. V and J calls and clone size follow that table, whereas D and trimming were derived from the DNA. The table includes hundreds of thousands of clones, 84% detected once. The sample comprised peripheral blood. This clonotype was obtained from an elderly woman with active or convalescent COVID-19. The V call is TRBV6-5, the J call TRBJ2-7, with TRBD2 matching 7 bases. CDR3 residues: CASSYSSSGNYEQYF. The CDR3 region has the DNA TGTGCCAGCAGTTACTCGTCTAGCGGTAACTACGAGCAGTACTTC.